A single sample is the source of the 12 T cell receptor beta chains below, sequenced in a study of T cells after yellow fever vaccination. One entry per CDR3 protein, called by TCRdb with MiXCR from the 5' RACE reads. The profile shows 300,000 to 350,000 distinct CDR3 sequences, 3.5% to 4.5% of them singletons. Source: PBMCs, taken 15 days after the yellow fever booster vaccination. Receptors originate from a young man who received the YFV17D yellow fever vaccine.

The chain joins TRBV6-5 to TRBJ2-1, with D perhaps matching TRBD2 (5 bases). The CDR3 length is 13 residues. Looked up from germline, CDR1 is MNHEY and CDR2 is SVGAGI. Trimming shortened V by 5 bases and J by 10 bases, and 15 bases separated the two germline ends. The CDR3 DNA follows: TGTGCCAGCAGTCGGACGGGGTATTCGGAGCAGTTCTTC. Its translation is CASSRTGYSEQFF.

This CDR3 reads CATSRGPTGPHEQYV. Written as DNA, the CDR3 is TGTGCCACCAGCAGAGGCCCGACAGGGCCCCACGAGCAGTACGTC. The chain uses TRBV15 and TRBJ2-7; 7 nucleotides align to TRBD1. CDR3 length: 15 residues. Trimming took 1 base from V and 5 from J; bases not matched to a gene: 8. Germline CDR1 LNHNV, CDR2 YYDKDF (reference sequence).

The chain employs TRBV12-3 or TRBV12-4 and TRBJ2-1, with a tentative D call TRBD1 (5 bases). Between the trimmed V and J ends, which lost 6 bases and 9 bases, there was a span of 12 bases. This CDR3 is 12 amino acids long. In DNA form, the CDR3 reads TGTGCCAGCAGCCCACAGGTTTCTGAGCAGTTCTTC. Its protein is CASSPQVSEQFF.

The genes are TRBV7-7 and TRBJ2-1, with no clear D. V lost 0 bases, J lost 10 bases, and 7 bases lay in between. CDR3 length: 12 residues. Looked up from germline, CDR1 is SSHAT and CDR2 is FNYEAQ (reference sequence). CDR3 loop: CASSLAVDEQFF. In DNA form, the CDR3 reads TGTGCCAGCAGCTTAGCGGTGGACGAGCAGTTCTTC.

The CDR3: CASSPTSTGGGQPQHF. CDR3 DNA: TGTGCCAGCAGCCCTACTTCGACAGGGGGCGGTCAGCCCCAGCATTTT. The chain employs TRBV6-2 or TRBV6-3 and TRBJ1-5; 10 nucleotides agree with TRBD1. Germline CDR1 MNHEY, CDR2 SVGEGT. V shed 6 bases and J 6 bases; nucleotides not matched to a gene: 11. This CDR3 spans 16 amino acids.

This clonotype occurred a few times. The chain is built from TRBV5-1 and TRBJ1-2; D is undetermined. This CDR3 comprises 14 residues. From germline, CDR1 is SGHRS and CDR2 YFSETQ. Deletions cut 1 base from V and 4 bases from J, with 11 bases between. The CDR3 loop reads CASSLTGSRYGYTF. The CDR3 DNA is TGCGCCAGCAGCTTGACCGGCAGCCGCTATGGCTACACCTTC. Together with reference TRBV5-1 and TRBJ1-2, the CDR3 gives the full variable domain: KAGVTQTPRYLIKTRGQQVTLSCSPISGHRSVSWYQQTPGQGLQFLFEYFSETQRNKGNFPGRFSGRQFSNSRSEMNVSTLELGDSALYLCASSLTGSRYGYTFGSGTRLTVV.

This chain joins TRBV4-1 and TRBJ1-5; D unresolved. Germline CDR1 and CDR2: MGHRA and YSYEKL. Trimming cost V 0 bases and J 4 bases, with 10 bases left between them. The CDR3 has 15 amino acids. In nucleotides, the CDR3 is TGCGCCAGCAGCCAAGATCGGAGACTGAATCAGCCCCAGCATTTT. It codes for CASSQDRRLNQPQHF.

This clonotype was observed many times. CDR3 bases: TGCGCCAGCAGCTTGGTGTTTCTAGGACAGGGGGCTTCCTATGGCTACACCTTC. Translation gives CASSLVFLGQGASYGYTF. The chain recombines TRBV5-1 with TRBJ1-2, with 11 bases fitting TRBD1. Germline values: CDR1 SGHRS, CDR2 YFSETQ. With 0 bases clipped from V and 4 bases from J, the junction kept 11 bases outside the gene matches. CDR3 length equals 18 residues.

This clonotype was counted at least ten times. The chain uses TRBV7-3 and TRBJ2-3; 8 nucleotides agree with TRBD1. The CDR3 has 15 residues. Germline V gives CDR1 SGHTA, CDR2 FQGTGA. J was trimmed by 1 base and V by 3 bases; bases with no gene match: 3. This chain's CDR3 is CASSFGQGRTDTQYF. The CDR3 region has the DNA TGTGCCAGCAGCTTCGGACAGGGTCGCACAGATACGCAGTATTTT.

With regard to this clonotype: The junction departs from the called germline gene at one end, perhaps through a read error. Here the CDR3 DNA reads TGTGCCAGCAGTTTAGACAGGTCTTTCTATGGCTACACCTTC. This sequence encodes CASSLDRSFYGYTF. The chain uses TRBV7-2 and TRBJ1-2, with D perhaps TRBD1 (6 bases). CDR1 SGHTA and CDR2 FQGNSA come from the germline V gene. This CDR3 is built from 14 residues.

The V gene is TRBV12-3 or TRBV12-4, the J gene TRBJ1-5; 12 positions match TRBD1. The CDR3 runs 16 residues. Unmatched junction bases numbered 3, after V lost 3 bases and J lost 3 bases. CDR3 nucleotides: TGTGCCAGCAGTTTGGGACAGGGGGCGGTCAATCAGCCCCAGCATTTT. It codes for CASSLGQGAVNQPQHF.

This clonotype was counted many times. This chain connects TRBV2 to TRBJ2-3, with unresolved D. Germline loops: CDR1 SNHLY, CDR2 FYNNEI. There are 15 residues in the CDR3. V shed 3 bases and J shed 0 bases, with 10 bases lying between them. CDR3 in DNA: TGTGCCAGCAGTGAGGCTGGATCCAGCACAGATACGCAGTATTTT. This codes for CASSEAGSSTDTQYF. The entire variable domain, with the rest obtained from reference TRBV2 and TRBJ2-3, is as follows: EPEVTQTPSHQVTQMGQEVILRCVPISNHLYFYWYRQILGQKVEFLVSFYNNEISEKSEIFDDQFSVERPDGSNFTLKIRSTKLEDSAMYFCASSEAGSSTDTQYFGPGTRLTVL.